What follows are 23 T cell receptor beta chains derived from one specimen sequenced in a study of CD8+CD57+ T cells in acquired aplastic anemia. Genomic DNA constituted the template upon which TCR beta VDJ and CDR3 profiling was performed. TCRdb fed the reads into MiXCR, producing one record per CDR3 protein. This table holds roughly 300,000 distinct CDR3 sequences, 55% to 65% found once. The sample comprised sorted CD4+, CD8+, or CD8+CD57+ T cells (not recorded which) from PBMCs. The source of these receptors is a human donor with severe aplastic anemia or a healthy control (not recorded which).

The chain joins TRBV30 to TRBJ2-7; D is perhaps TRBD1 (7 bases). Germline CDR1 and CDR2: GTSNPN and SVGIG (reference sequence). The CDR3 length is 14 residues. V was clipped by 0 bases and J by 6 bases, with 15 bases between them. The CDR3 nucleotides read TGTGCCTGGAGTGTGAAGGGGGCGCGGGGCGAGCAGTACTTC. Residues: CAWSVKGARGEQYF.

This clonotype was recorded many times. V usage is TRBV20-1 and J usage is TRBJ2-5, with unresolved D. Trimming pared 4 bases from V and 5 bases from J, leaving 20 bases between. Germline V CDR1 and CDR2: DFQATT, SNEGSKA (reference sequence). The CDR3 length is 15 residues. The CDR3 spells CSAKGAQDLRETQYF. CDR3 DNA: TGCAGTGCTAAAGGTGCTCAGGACCTCCGGGAGACCCAGTACTTC.

This CDR3 is CATSRDQAYPNEQFF. DNA of the CDR3: TGTGCCACCAGCAGAGATCAGGCTTACCCCAATGAGCAGTTCTTC. The chain joins TRBV15 to TRBJ2-1, with no clear D. Trimming removed 0 bases from V and 6 bases from J, with 12 bases in between. CDR1 and CDR2 (germline): LNHNV, YYDKDF (reference sequence). The CDR3 sequence is 15 residues long.

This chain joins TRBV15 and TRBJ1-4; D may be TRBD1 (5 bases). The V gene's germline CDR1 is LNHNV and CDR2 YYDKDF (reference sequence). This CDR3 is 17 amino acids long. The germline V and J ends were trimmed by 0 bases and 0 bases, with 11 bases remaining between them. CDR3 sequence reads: CATSRDLGGATNEKLFF. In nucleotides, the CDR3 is TGTGCCACCAGCAGAGATCTTGGGGGTGCAACTAATGAAAAACTGTTTTTT.

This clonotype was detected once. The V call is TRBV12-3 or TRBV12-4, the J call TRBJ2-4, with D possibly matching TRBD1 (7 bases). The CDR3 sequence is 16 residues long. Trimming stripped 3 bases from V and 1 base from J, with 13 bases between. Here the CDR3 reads CASSFTGEVAKNIQYF. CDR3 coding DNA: TGTGCCAGCAGTTTCACAGGGGAGGTTGCCAAAAACATTCAGTACTTC.

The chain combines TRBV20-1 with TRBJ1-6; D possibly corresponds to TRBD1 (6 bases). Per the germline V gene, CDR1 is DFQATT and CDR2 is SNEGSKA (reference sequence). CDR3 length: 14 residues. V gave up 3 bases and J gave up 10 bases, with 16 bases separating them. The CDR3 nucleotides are TGCAGTGCTAGGGGGGGGGCGGGGGTCTCACCCCTCCACTTT. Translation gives CSARGGAGVSPLHF.

The CDR3 region has the DNA TGCAGCGCAACAGTCGAGACCCAGTACTTC. Its protein is CSATVETQYF. The chain joins TRBV29-1 to TRBJ2-5; D unresolved. Trimming took 7 bases from V and 5 from J, leaving 8 bases between them. The germline CDR1 and CDR2 sequences are SQVTM and ANQGSEA. The CDR3 loop spans 10 amino acids. Looking up the rest from reference TRBV29-1 and TRBJ2-5 gives the full variable domain: SAVISQKPSRDICQRGTSLTIQCQVDSQVTMMFWYRQQPGQSLTLIATANQGSEATYESGFVIDKFPISRPNLTFSTLTVSNMSPEDSSIYLCSATVETQYFGPGTRLLVL.

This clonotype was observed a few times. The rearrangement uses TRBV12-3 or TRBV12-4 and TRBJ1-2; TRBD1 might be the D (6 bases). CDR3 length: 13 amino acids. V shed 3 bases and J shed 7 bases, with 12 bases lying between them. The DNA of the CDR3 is TGTGCCAGCAGTTTTGGCAGGGGCGCTGGCTACACCTTC. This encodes CASSFGRGAGYTF.

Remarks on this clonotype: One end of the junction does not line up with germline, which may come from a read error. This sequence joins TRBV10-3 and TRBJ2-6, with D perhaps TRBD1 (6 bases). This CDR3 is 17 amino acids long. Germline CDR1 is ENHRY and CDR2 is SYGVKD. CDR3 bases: TGTGCCAGCAGTTACGAGACAGGCGTCACTGGGGCCAACGTCCTGACTTTC. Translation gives CASSYETGVTGANVLTF.

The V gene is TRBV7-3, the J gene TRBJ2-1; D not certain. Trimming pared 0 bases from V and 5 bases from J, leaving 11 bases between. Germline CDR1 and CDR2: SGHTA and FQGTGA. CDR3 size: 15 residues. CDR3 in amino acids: CASSLTASFNNEQFF. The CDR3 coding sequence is TGTGCCAGCAGCTTAACCGCCTCCTTTAACAATGAGCAGTTCTTC.

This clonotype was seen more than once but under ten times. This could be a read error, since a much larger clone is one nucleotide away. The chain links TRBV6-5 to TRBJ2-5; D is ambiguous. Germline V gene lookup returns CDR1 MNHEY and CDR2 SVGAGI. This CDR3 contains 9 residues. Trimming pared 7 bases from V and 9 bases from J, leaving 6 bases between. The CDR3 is CASIQSQYF. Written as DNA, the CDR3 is TGTGCCAGCATTCAGTCCCAGTACTTC.

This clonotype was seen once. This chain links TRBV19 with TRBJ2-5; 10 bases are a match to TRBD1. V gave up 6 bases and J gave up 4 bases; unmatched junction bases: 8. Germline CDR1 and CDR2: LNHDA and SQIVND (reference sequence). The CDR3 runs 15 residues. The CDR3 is CASSPFGQGGETQYF. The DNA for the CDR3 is TGTGCCAGTAGCCCCTTTGGACAGGGGGGAGAGACCCAGTACTTC.

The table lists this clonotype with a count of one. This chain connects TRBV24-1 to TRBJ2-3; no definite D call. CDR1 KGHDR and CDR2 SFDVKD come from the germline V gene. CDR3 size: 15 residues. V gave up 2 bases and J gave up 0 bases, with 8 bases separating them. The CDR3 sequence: CATSDYVMSTDTQYF. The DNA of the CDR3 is TGTGCCACCAGTGATTACGTGATGAGCACAGATACGCAGTATTTT.

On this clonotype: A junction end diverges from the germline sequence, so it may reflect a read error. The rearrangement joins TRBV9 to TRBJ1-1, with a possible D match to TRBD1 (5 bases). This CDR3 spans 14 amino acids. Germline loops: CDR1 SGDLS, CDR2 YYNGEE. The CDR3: CAGSVEGMSTEAFF. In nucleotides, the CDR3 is TGTGCCGGCAGCGTGGAGGGGATGAGCACTGAAGCTTTCTTT.

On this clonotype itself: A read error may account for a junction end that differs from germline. The CDR3 protein is CSARVEAYSSPLHF. The CDR3 DNA reads as TGCAGTGCTAGAGTTGAAGCGTATAGTTCACCCCTCCACTTT. The chain couples TRBV20-1 to TRBJ1-6; D not resolved. CDR3 length: 14 residues. Germline CDR1 and CDR2: DFQATT and SNEGSKA (reference sequence).

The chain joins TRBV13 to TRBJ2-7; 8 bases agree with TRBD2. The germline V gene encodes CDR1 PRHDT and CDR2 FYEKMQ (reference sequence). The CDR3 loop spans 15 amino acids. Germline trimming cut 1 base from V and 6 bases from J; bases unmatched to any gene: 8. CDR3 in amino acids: CASSLDPGGQGEQYF. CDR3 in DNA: TGTGCCAGCAGCTTAGATCCGGGAGGGCAGGGCGAGCAGTACTTC.

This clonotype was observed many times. DNA for the CDR3: TGTGCCAGCAGTTTCGACAGGGGGCTTGAGACCCAGTACTTC. It codes for CASSFDRGLETQYF. This chain connects TRBV12-3 or TRBV12-4 to TRBJ2-5; 10 bases are shared with TRBD1. Losses at the gene ends were 3 bases for V and 5 bases for J; bases not matched to a gene: 3. This CDR3 spans 14 amino acids.

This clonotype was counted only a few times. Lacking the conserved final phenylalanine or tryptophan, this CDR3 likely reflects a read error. Here the CDR3 DNA reads TGCAGTGCTCGACCCGGACGGGTGAACACTGAAGCTTTCTTA. Translated, it gives CSARPGRVNTEAFL. The chain links TRBV20-1 to TRBJ1-1; no clear D. The CDR3 runs to 14 residues. CDR1 DFQATT and CDR2 SNEGSKA come from the germline V gene (reference sequence). V gave up 5 bases and J gave up 0 bases, with 13 bases separating them.

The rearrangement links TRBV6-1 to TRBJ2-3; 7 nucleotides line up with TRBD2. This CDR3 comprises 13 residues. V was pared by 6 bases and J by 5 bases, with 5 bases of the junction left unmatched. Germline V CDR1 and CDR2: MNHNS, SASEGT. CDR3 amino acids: CASSRPGGDTQYF. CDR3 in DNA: TGTGCCAGCAGCCGACCGGGGGGAGATACGCAGTATTTT.

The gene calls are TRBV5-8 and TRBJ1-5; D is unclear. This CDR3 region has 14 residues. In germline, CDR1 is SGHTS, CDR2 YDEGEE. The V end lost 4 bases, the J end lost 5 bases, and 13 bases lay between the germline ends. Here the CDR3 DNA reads TGTGCCAGCAGCCCCGGGGTGGTCTATCAGCCCCAGCATTTT. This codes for CASSPGVVYQPQHF.

This CDR3 is CASSFFSEQETQYF. The CDR3 DNA follows: TGCGCCAGCAGCTTTTTTTCGGAACAAGAGACCCAGTACTTC. The rearrangement uses TRBV5-1 and TRBJ2-5, with no clear D. From germline, CDR1 is SGHRS and CDR2 YFSETQ. Trimming took off 2 bases at V and 2 bases at J, with 10 bases between the two ends. The CDR3 is 14 residues long.

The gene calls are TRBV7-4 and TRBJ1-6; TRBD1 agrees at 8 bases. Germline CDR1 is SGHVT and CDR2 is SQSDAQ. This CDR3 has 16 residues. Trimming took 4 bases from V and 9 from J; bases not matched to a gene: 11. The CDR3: CASSSELQGDGSPLHF. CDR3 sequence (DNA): TGTGCCAGCAGCTCCGAACTACAGGGGGACGGTTCACCCCTCCACTTT.

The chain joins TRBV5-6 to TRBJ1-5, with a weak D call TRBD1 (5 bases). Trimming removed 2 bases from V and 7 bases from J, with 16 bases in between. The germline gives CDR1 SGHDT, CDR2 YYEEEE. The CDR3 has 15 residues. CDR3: CASSFFVGGEQPQHF. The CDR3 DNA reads TGTGCCAGCAGCTTTTTCGTCGGGGGGGAACAGCCCCAGCATTTT.